This entry lists 29 T cell receptor beta chains sequenced from one sample in a study of T cells in Graves' hyperthyroidism and ophthalmopathy. What was amplified from RNA transcripts were TCR beta CDR3 regions. The TCR CDR3 first-round RT-PCR relied on the HTBI primer set. In TCRdb, the multiplex PCR reads were re-called with MiXCR into one record per CDR3 protein. Among some 460,000 distinct CDR3 sequences listed, 15% to 17% were seen once. The material sequenced was blood. The receptors shown here come from a woman under 30 with Graves' hyperthyroidism.

Turning to this clonotype: With a much larger clone just one base away, this may be a read error. J is TRBJ2-2 and V is TRBV5-1, with TRBD2 matching 8 bases. The CDR3 totals 15 residues. The germline gives CDR1 SGHRS, CDR2 YFSETQ. The CDR3 region is CAGSDRTSNTGELFF. As DNA, the CDR3 is TGCGCCGGCAGCGACCGGACTAGCAACACCGGGGAGCTGTTTTTT.

A few counts support this clonotype. The V call is TRBV19, the J call TRBJ2-7, with 7 bases lining up with TRBD1. The CDR3 consists of 13 residues. CDR1 LNHDA and CDR2 SQIVND come from the germline V gene (reference sequence). Trimming cost V 3 bases and J 2 bases; bases outside gene matches: 1. CDR3 in DNA: TGTGCCAGTAGTATGACAGGGCCCTACGAGCAGTACTTC. Its protein product is CASSMTGPYEQYF.

This clonotype has a count of ten or more. The chain joins TRBV12-3 or TRBV12-4 to TRBJ2-1; 9 bases align to TRBD1. The J segment lost 7 bases and the V segment lost 6 bases, leaving 13 bases of the junction unmatched. This CDR3 is built from 16 residues. This chain's CDR3 is CASRPAGQGPLNEQFF. CDR3 bases: TGTGCCAGCAGACCAGCCGGACAGGGGCCATTGAATGAGCAGTTCTTC.

In this sample, this clonotype turned up many times. The chain is built from TRBV7-2 and TRBJ1-2; D is unresolved. The V and J ends lost 6 bases and 2 bases respectively, with 16 bases between them. The CDR3 runs to 15 residues. Germline assignment: CDR1 SGHTA and CDR2 FQGNSA. The CDR3 region has the DNA TGTGCCAGCAGTTTAAAGGGCAGCTTAAACTATGGCTACACCTTC. Its protein is CASSLKGSLNYGYTF.

This clonotype was recorded at least ten times. This CDR3 reads CASSPTRPRRDTQYF. CDR3 nucleotide sequence: TGTGCCAGCAGCCCGACTAGACCCAGACGAGATACGCAGTATTTT. The gene calls are TRBV11-2 and TRBJ2-3; a weak D match, TRBD2 (6 bases). The CDR3 loop spans 15 amino acids. CDR1 SGHAT and CDR2 FQNNGV come from the germline V gene. V dropped 5 bases and J dropped 5 bases, with 17 bases sitting between them.

In this sample, this clonotype turned up a few times. The rearrangement links TRBV24-1 to TRBJ2-5; 7 bases are shared with TRBD1. J was trimmed by 2 bases and V by 4 bases; bases with no gene match: 6. CDR1 is KGHDR, CDR2 SFDVKD, per germline. The CDR3 totals 15 residues. CDR3: CATSDPGQPQETQYF. CDR3 nucleotides: TGTGCCACCAGTGACCCGGGACAGCCTCAAGAGACCCAGTACTTC.

The chain carries TRBV27 and TRBJ2-7; no clear D gene. Trimming took 2 bases from V and 3 from J, leaving 14 bases between them. CDR3 length: 15 amino acids. CDR1 is MNHEY and CDR2 is SMNVEV in the germline V gene (reference sequence). CDR3 nucleotide sequence: TGTGCCAGCAGTTTAGGCGGTGGGCTCCTCTACGAGCAGTACTTC. It codes for CASSLGGGLLYEQYF.

Note on this clonotype: A read error may explain this, as a much larger clone is one base away. The rearrangement uses TRBV7-2 and TRBJ2-5; the D is unclear. The CDR3 has 14 amino acids. V lost 2 bases and J 2 bases, leaving 9 bases between the germline ends. Germline CDR1 and CDR2: SGHTA and FQGNSA. Written as DNA, the CDR3 is TGTGCCAGCAGCTTAAGGGTCCCTCAAGAGACCCAGTACTTC. It codes for CASSLRVPQETQYF.

This clonotype showed up just a few times. The chain carries TRBV10-3 and TRBJ2-3; D call uncertain. CDR3 length: 15 amino acids. With 2 bases removed from V and 3 bases from J, the gap between germline ends came to 12 bases. The germline V gene has CDR1 ENHRY and CDR2 SYGVKD. For the CDR3, the DNA is TGTGCCATCAGTGAGACGGCGCTAGGGACAGATACGCAGTATTTT. Its translation is CAISETALGTDTQYF.

The chain links TRBV12-3 or TRBV12-4 to TRBJ1-2; 10 nucleotides line up with TRBD1. CDR3 length: 15 amino acids. Trimming cost V 6 bases and J 6 bases; bases outside gene matches: 10. This CDR3 is CASRLQTGGADGYTF. CDR3 in DNA: TGTGCCAGCAGGCTGCAGACAGGGGGCGCGGATGGCTACACCTTC.

This clonotype was recorded at least ten times. The V call is TRBV7-3, the J call TRBJ1-1; possibly TRBD1 for D (5 bases). Trimming left V 8 bases short and J 0 bases short, with 10 bases between. The CDR3 sequence is 13 residues long. Germline V gene data show CDR1 as SGHTA and CDR2 as FQGTGA. In DNA form, the CDR3 reads TGTGCCAGCGGGGCAGGCATGAACACTGAAGCTTTCTTT. It encodes CASGAGMNTEAFF.

This clonotype was observed a handful of times. This chain links TRBV28 with TRBJ2-4; D call uncertain. V lost 6 bases and J lost 9, with 21 bases in between. The germline CDR1 and CDR2 sequences are MDHEN and SYDVKM. CDR3 size: 15 residues. The DNA for the CDR3 is TGTGCCAGCAGCCCTCCGAACCCATCAACGGGCATTCAGTACTTC. Its translation is CASSPPNPSTGIQYF.

This clonotype was picked up a small number of times. J is TRBJ1-4 and V is TRBV20-1; possibly TRBD1 for D (6 bases). Germline-derived CDR1 and CDR2 are DFQATT and SNEGSKA (reference sequence). V lost 3 bases to trimming and J lost 8 bases, with 10 bases between them. This CDR3 has 12 residues. This CDR3 reads CSASGGEEKLFF. The CDR3 nucleotides are TGCAGTGCTAGCGGGGGCGAAGAAAAACTGTTTTTT.

The chain uses TRBV20-1 and TRBJ2-2; 12 bases align to TRBD2. Germline CDR1 DFQATT, CDR2 SNEGSKA (reference sequence). This CDR3 has 15 amino acids. The DNA of the CDR3 is TGCAGCGCCTTAGGACTAGCGGGACATGGCGGGGAGCTGTTTTTT. Residues: CSALGLAGHGGELFF.

This clonotype was picked up a small number of times. The rearrangement links TRBV20-1 to TRBJ1-2; TRBD1 agrees at 9 bases. The germline gives CDR1 DFQATT, CDR2 SNEGSKA (reference sequence). This CDR3 is 15 amino acids long. V trimming: 2 bases; J trimming: 6 bases; junction bases outside the gene matches: 10. Here the CDR3 reads CSARSPGQGGNGYTF. Here the CDR3 DNA reads TGCAGTGCTAGATCCCCGGGACAGGGAGGGAATGGCTACACCTTC.

This clonotype was picked up a small number of times. The chain employs TRBV4-1 and TRBJ1-1; TRBD1 aligns across 9 bases. CDR1 is MGHRA and CDR2 is YSYEKL in the germline V gene. The CDR3 covers 12 residues. V shed 1 base and J 11 bases; nucleotides not matched to a gene: 2. The CDR3 coding sequence is TGCGCCAGCAGCCAAGGGGACAGGGCGGCTTTCTTT. It translates to CASSQGDRAAFF.

This clonotype was seen at least ten times. The V gene is TRBV6-2 or TRBV6-3, the J gene TRBJ2-1; TRBD2 agrees at 10 bases. The germline gives CDR1 MNHEY, CDR2 SVGEGT. The CDR3 covers 18 residues. V dropped 6 bases and J dropped 5; count of bases not matched to a gene: 16. The CDR3 here is CASRLEDIAGGTNNEQFF. CDR3 nucleotide sequence: TGTGCCAGCAGACTCGAAGATATAGCGGGGGGTACAAACAATGAGCAGTTCTTC.

This clonotype was recorded at least ten times. The CDR3 spells CASRLTGTGSYNEQFF. The DNA of the CDR3 is TGTGCCAGCAGACTAACCGGGACAGGGTCCTACAATGAGCAGTTCTTC. The chain uses TRBV27 and TRBJ2-1; 9 bases are shared with TRBD1. CDR1 is MNHEY, CDR2 SMNVEV, per germline (reference sequence). Trimming took 6 bases from V and 1 from J; bases not matched to a gene: 7. The CDR3 is 16 amino acids.

This clonotype was found many times. This chain connects TRBV6-6 to TRBJ2-1; the D is unclear. Trimming cost V 2 bases and J 3 bases, with 8 bases left between them. Germline CDR1 reads MNHNY; CDR2 reads SVGAGI (reference sequence). The CDR3 has 14 amino acids. CDR3 region: CASSYAGRYNEQFF. The CDR3, as DNA: TGTGCCAGCAGTTACGCAGGTCGCTACAATGAGCAGTTCTTC.

This clonotype was counted many times. This chain uses TRBV6-2 or TRBV6-3 with TRBJ2-1, with TRBD2 identical over 12 bases. The CDR3 has 17 amino acids. Germline CDR1 and CDR2: MNHEY and SVGEGT. J gave up 8 bases and V 2 bases, and 10 bases lay outside the gene matches. The CDR3 nucleotides are TGTGCCAGCAGTTACGATCGACTAGCGGGGGTATTAGATGAGCAGTTCTTC. Its protein product is CASSYDRLAGVLDEQFF.

This clonotype has a count of ten or more. The CDR3 DNA reads TGCGCCAGCAGCTTGGTTTCCCCCTCGAGTATAGCCTACGAGCAGTACTTC. It translates to CASSLVSPSSIAYEQYF. J is TRBJ2-7 and V is TRBV5-1; D not resolved. CDR1 SGHRS and CDR2 YFSETQ come from the germline V gene. The length of the CDR3 is 17 residues. Trimming pared 0 bases from V and 2 bases from J, leaving 18 bases between.

This clonotype showed up many times. The chain uses TRBV12-3 or TRBV12-4 and TRBJ1-5; D gene unclear. V was cut by 2 bases and J by 6 bases, with 5 bases left in between. The CDR3 covers 12 residues. CDR3 sequence (DNA): TGTGCCAGCAGTTTAAGCGGTCAGCCCCAGCATTTT. It encodes CASSLSGQPQHF.

The table lists this clonotype with many counts. The rearrangement uses TRBV10-3 and TRBJ2-7, with 10 bases aligning to TRBD1. The CDR3 totals 15 residues. Germline CDR1 and CDR2: ENHRY and SYGVKD. The J segment lost 5 bases and the V segment lost 5 bases, leaving 9 bases of the junction unmatched. The CDR3, as DNA: TGTGCCATCAGTCCCGGGGGGGACAGGGGCAACGAGCAGTACTTC. Translation gives CAISPGGDRGNEQYF.

There are a few counts of this clonotype. This chain connects TRBV28 to TRBJ2-2; D uncertain. This CDR3 has 19 residues. Trimming removed 3 bases from V and 1 base from J, with 21 bases in between. Germline values: CDR1 MDHEN, CDR2 SYDVKM. CDR3 sequence: CASSFWAQVYQRNTGELFF. The CDR3 DNA follows: TGTGCCAGCAGTTTTTGGGCCCAAGTATACCAAAGGAACACCGGGGAGCTGTTTTTT.

Ten or more counts support this clonotype. The chain has TRBV10-3 and TRBJ2-5; 8 positions match TRBD2. This CDR3 spans 14 amino acids. The J segment lost 2 bases and the V segment lost 4 bases, leaving 3 bases of the junction unmatched. The V gene's germline CDR1 is ENHRY and CDR2 SYGVKD. CDR3: CAISGGRTQETQYF. The CDR3 region has the DNA TGTGCCATCAGTGGCGGGAGGACGCAAGAGACCCAGTACTTC.

To note about this clonotype: A junction boundary mismatches the germline segment, possibly from a read error. The rearrangement links TRBV27 to TRBJ2-4, with TRBD2 as a possible D gene (5 bases). Germline lookup yields CDR1 MNHEY and CDR2 SMNVEV (reference sequence). There are 17 residues in the CDR3. CDR3 in amino acids: CATSPMTSFLAKNIQYF. The CDR3 DNA reads as TGTGCCACCTCCCCTATGACAAGCTTCCTAGCCAAAAACATCCAGTACTTC.

This clonotype appeared many times. The V call is TRBV28, the J call TRBJ2-5, with TRBD2 identical over 10 bases. V gave up 5 bases and J gave up 5 bases; unmatched junction bases: 11. This CDR3 is built from 16 residues. Germline CDR1 is MDHEN and CDR2 is SYDVKM. CDR3: CASSVGTSARGETQYF. The CDR3 region has the DNA TGTGCCAGCAGTGTCGGGACTAGCGCGAGGGGGGAGACCCAGTACTTC. The full variable domain, rest sourced from reference TRBV28 and TRBJ2-5, is DVKVTQSSRYLVKRTGEKVFLECVQDMDHENMFWYRQDPGLGLRLIYFSYDVKMKEKGDIPEGYSVSREKKERFSLILESASTNQTSMYLCASSVGTSARGETQYFGPGTRLLVL.

The J gene is TRBJ1-1, the V gene TRBV28; a possible D gene is TRBD1 (6 bases). Trimming left V 7 bases short and J 11 bases short, with 17 bases between. This CDR3 contains 12 residues. Germline CDR1 and CDR2: MDHEN and SYDVKM. CDR3 sequence (DNA): TGTGCCAGCAAGCTCACAGGGTATCATGCTTTCTTT. Residues: CASKLTGYHAFF.

The chain recombines TRBV9 with TRBJ2-2, with 7 positions matching TRBD2. The CDR3 totals 15 residues. CDR1 SGDLS and CDR2 YYNGEE come from the germline V gene. V lost 4 bases and J lost 6; bases outside the gene matches: 9. This chain's CDR3 is CASSPSSGIAGELFF. The CDR3 DNA reads TGTGCCAGCAGCCCCTCCAGCGGGATCGCCGGGGAGCTGTTTTTT.